Listed below are T cell receptor beta chains from one sample, sequenced in a study of blood T cell repertoires in COVID-19. Only in-frame clones appear in the TCRdb table, and some are missing; sequencing was by immunoSEQ multiplex PCR. This sample has fewer than 350,000 clones; around 90% occur once, and the top ten carry 1.7%. Input material: PBMCs or T cells enriched from blood (not recorded which). The source of these receptors is a woman between 40 and 55 years old who had recovered from COVID-19. Each CDR3 is given with its conserved first and last residue. D genes are given only for firm matches. Clone size is shown for a subset of rows, as once, few, many or a class of expanded clone.

cdr3_nt cdr3_aa clone_size j_call d_call v_call
TGTGCCAGCAGCCAAGATCCATCACTTAGCAATCAGCCCCAGCATTTT CASSQDPSLSNQPQHF once TRBJ1-5 . TRBV4-2
TGTGCCAGCAGTCTGACTGAGGTCGGCAATGAGCAGTTCTTC CASSLTEVGNEQFF . TRBJ2-1 . TRBV6-5
TGTGCCAGCAGCGTAGAAGAGGGGGAGAATTCACCCCTCCACTTT CASSVEEGENSPLHF . TRBJ1-6 . TRBV9
TGCGCCAGCAGCTTGGCCAACGAGGGAGTCTACGAGCAGTACTTC CASSLANEGVYEQYF . TRBJ2-7 . TRBV5-1
TGTGCCAGCAGCTTCCTCCTCGGGGGGCCAGGAAACACCATATATTTT CASSFLLGGPGNTIYF . TRBJ1-3 . TRBV11-1
TGTGCCAGCAGCCCCGTGCCCCAGACAGGGACCCGTGAAGCTTTCTTT CASSPVPQTGTREAFF . TRBJ1-1 TRBD1 TRBV5-8
TGTGCCAGCAGAAGGGACAGTTACGATGAGCAGTTCTTC CASRRDSYDEQFF . TRBJ2-1 TRBD1 TRBV12-3/TRBV12-4
TGTGCCAGTAGTATGGACATCAATGAAAAACTGTTTTTT CASSMDINEKLFF once TRBJ1-4 . TRBV19
TGCGCCAGCAGCCCAGCGACAGGGGAGCCCTACGAGCAGTACTTC CASSPATGEPYEQYF . TRBJ2-7 TRBD1 TRBV5-1
TGCGCCAGCAGCCAACAACGCCTCGGGGAGGGGTTAGCTGGCAAAAACATTCAGTACTTC CASSQQRLGEGLAGKNIQYF . TRBJ2-4 TRBD2 TRBV5-1
TGTGCCAGCAGTCCAACAGGGGGACAAGAAAAACTGTTTTTT CASSPTGGQEKLFF . TRBJ1-4 TRBD1 TRBV28
TGTGCCACACTCGGTAGCGGTCGCACAGATACGCAGTATTTT CATLGSGRTDTQYF . TRBJ2-3 . TRBV27
TGCAGCGTGCAGAAAGGGGGCTTGGATGAAAAACTGTTTTTT CSVQKGGLDEKLFF . TRBJ1-4 TRBD1 TRBV29-1
TGTGCCAGCAGTCGAACTAGCGGGAGGACGAATGAGCAGTTCTTC CASSRTSGRTNEQFF . TRBJ2-1 TRBD2 TRBV2
TGTGCCAGCAGCTTGCGGGAAGGAGCTGAAGCTTTCTTT CASSLREGAEAFF few TRBJ1-1 . TRBV7-9
TGTGCCAGCAGCCCCCAAAGAAGCGGTGGCATTCAGTACTTC CASSPQRSGGIQYF . TRBJ2-4 . TRBV7-2
TGTGCCAGCAGCCCGACAAGTCTCGGAAACACCATATATTTT CASSPTSLGNTIYF . TRBJ1-3 . TRBV6-5
TGTGCCAGCAGTTACGGTCCGGGGAACACTGAAGCTTTCTTT CASSYGPGNTEAFF . TRBJ1-1 . TRBV6-2/TRBV6-3
TGTGCCAGTGATACAGGGGGTTGGGGGGGCACTGAAGCTTTCTTT CASDTGGWGGTEAFF . TRBJ1-1 TRBD1 TRBV2
TGTGCCTGGTTAGACAGGGGGTTCACAGATACGCAGTATTTT CAWLDRGFTDTQYF . TRBJ2-3 TRBD1 TRBV30
TGCGCCAGCAGCGGACAGGTCCAAGAGACCCAGTACTTC CASSGQVQETQYF . TRBJ2-5 TRBD1 TRBV10-1
TGTGCCAGCAGCCCAGGGCAGCCAGATGAAAAACTGTTTTTT CASSPGQPDEKLFF few TRBJ1-4 . TRBV7-2
TGCGCCAGCAGCTTGGGGACCGGGACAGGGGGCCGCGAGCAGTACTTC CASSLGTGTGGREQYF . TRBJ2-7 TRBD1 TRBV5-1
TGTGCTAGTGGTCTAGAGGGAGGGAGACTCGACGAGCAGTACTTC CASGLEGGRLDEQYF . TRBJ2-7 TRBD2 TRBV12-5
TGTGCCAGCAGCCAAACCGGGACAGACGCTAACTATGGCTACACCTTC CASSQTGTDANYGYTF . TRBJ1-2 TRBD1 TRBV7-2
TGCGCCAGCAGCCTCGACAACATGAACACTGAAGCTTTCTTT CASSLDNMNTEAFF . TRBJ1-1 . TRBV5-1
TGTGCCAGCAGTGAAATAACGACAGCCTATGGCTACACCTTC CASSEITTAYGYTF . TRBJ1-2 . TRBV2
TGTGCCAGCAGCTCGACGGGGGAGGCTGGGGACACCATATATTTT CASSSTGEAGDTIYF . TRBJ1-3 . TRBV11-2
TGTGCCAGCAGCCCGCCTGCCCCTTACAGGACCAATCAGCCCCAGCATTTT CASSPPAPYRTNQPQHF . TRBJ1-5 . TRBV3-1/TRBV3-2
TGTGCCACCAGGCTAGGTCCCTACGAGCAGTACTTC CATRLGPYEQYF . TRBJ2-7 . TRBV15
TGTGCCAGCAGCAGGACAGGGAGGAACACTGAAGCTTTCTTT CASSRTGRNTEAFF . TRBJ1-1 TRBD1 TRBV6-5
TGCAGTGCTAGAAAGGGGATGGAAGCTTTCTTT CSARKGMEAFF . TRBJ1-1 . TRBV20-1
TGTGCCAGCAGTCCGATTCTTACAGGGGGAACACCCCTCCACTTT CASSPILTGGTPLHF . TRBJ1-6 TRBD1 TRBV6-5
TGTGCCAGCGTAGACAGGTCGGCTTATCAGCCCCAGCATTTT CASVDRSAYQPQHF . TRBJ1-5 . TRBV6-6